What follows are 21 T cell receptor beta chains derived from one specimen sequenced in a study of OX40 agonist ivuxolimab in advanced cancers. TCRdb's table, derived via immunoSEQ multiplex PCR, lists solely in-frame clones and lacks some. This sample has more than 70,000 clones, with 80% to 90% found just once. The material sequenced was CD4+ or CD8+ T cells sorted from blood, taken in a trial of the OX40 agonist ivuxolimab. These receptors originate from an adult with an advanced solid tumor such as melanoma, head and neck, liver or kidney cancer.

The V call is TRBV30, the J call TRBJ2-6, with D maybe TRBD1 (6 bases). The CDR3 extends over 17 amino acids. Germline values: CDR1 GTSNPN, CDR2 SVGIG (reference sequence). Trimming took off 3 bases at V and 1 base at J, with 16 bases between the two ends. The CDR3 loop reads CAWRPGQRTSGANVLTF. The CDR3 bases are TGTGCCTGGAGACCGGGACAACGAACTTCTGGGGCCAACGTCCTGACTTTC.

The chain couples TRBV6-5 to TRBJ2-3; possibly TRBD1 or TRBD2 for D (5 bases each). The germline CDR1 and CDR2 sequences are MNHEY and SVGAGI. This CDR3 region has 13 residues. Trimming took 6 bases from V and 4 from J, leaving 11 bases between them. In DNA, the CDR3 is TGTGCCAGCAGCCTAAGGGGACCAGATACGCAGTATTTT. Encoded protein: CASSLRGPDTQYF.

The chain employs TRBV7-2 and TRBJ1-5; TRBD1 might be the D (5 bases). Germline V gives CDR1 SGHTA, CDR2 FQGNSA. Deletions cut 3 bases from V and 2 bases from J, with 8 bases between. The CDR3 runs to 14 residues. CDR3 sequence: CASSFKGGNQPQHF. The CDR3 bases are TGTGCCAGCAGCTTTAAAGGGGGCAATCAGCCCCAGCATTTT.

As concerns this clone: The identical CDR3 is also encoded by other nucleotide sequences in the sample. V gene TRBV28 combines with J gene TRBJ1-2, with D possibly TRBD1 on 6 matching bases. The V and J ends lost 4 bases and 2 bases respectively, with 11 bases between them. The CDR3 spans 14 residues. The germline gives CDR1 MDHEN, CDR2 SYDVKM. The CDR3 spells CASSYPTGNYGYTF. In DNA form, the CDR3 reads TGTGCCAGCAGTTACCCGACAGGAAACTATGGCTACACCTTC.

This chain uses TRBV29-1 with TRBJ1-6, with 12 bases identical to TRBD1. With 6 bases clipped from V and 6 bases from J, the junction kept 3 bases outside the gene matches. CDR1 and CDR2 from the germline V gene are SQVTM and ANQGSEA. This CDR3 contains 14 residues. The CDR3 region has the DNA TGCAGCGTCGGGACAGGGGGCCCTAATTCACCCCTCCACTTT. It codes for CSVGTGGPNSPLHF.

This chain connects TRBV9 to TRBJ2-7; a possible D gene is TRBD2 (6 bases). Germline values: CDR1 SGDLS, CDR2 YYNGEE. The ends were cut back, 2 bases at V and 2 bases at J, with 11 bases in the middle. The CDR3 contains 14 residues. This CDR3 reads CASSVRDSAYEQYF. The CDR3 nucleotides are TGTGCCAGCAGCGTCCGGGACTCCGCCTACGAGCAGTACTTC.

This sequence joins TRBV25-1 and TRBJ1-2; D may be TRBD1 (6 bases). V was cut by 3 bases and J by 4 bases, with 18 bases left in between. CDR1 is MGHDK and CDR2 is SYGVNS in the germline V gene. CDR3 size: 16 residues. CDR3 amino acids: CASSDLSRGLGYGYTF. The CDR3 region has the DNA TGTGCCAGCAGTGATCTCTCACGGGGGCTGGGCTATGGCTACACCTTC.

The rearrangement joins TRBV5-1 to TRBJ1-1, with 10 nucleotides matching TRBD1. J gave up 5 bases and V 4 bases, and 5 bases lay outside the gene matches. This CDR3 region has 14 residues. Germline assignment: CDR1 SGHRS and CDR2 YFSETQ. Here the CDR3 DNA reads TGCGCCAGCAGCACCGGACAGGGGGATACTGAAGCTTTCTTT. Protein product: CASSTGQGDTEAFF. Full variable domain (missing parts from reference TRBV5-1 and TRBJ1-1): KAGVTQTPRYLIKTRGQQVTLSCSPISGHRSVSWYQQTPGQGLQFLFEYFSETQRNKGNFPGRFSGRQFSNSRSEMNVSTLELGDSALYLCASSTGQGDTEAFFGQGTRLTVV.

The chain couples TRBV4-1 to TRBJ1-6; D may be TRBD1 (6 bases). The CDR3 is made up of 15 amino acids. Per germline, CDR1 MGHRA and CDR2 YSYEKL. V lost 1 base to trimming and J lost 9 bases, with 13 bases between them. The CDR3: CASSQVAGAGSPLHF. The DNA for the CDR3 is TGCGCCAGCAGCCAAGTCGCAGGGGCCGGTTCACCCCTCCACTTT.

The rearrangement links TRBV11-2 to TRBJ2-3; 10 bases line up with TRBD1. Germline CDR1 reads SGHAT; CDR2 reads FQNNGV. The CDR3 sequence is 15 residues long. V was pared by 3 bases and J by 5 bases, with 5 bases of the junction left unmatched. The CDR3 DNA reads TGTGCCAGCAGCTTGGGGGACAGGGGCAAAGATACGCAGTATTTT. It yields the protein CASSLGDRGKDTQYF.

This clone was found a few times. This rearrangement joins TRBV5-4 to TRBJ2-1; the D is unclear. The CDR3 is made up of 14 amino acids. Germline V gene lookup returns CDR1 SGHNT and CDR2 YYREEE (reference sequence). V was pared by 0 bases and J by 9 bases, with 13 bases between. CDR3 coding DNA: TGTGCCAGCAGCTTGGAGGACCATCGGAGTGAGCAGTTCTTC. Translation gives CASSLEDHRSEQFF.

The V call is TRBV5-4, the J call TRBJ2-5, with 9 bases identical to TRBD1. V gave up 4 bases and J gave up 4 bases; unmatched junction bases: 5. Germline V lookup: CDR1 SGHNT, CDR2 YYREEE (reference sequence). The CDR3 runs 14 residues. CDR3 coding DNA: TGTGCCAGCAGCCACACGACAGGGGGAGAGACCCAGTACTTC. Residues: CASSHTTGGETQYF.

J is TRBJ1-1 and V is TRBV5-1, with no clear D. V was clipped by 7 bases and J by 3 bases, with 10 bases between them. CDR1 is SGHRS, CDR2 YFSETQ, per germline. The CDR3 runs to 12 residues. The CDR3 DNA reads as TGCGCCAGCGCCGGGGAGGACACTGAAGCTTTCTTT. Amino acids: CASAGEDTEAFF.

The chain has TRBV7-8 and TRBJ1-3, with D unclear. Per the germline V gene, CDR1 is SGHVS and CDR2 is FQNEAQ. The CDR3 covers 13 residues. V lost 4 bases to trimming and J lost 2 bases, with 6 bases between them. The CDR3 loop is CASSSVAGNTIYF. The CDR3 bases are TGTGCCAGCAGCTCAGTGGCTGGAAACACCATATATTTT. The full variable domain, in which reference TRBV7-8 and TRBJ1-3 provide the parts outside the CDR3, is GAGVSQSPRYKVAKRGQDVALRCDPISGHVSLFWYQQALGQGPEFLTYFQNEAQLDKSGLPSDRFFAERPEGSVSTLKIQRTQQEDSAVYLCASSSVAGNTIYFGEGSWLTVV.

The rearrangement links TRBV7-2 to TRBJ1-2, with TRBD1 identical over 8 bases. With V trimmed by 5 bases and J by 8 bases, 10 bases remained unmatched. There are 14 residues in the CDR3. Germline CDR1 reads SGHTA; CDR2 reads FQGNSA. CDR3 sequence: CASSPSWTGNGYTF. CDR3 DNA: TGTGCCAGCAGCCCAAGTTGGACAGGGAACGGCTACACCTTC.

The CDR3 protein is CASSPSAAEKLFF. The CDR3 DNA reads TGCGCCAGCAGCCCGAGTGCTGCCGAAAAACTGTTTTTT. The V call is TRBV4-1, the J call TRBJ1-4, with no clear D. Germline assignment: CDR1 MGHRA and CDR2 YSYEKL. The CDR3 consists of 13 residues. V gave up 4 bases and J gave up 8 bases, with 11 bases separating them.

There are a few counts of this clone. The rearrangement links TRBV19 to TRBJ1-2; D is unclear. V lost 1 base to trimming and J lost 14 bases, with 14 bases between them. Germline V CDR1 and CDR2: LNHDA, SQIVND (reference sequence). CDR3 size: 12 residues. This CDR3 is CASSIGQARWTF. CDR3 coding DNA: TGTGCCAGTAGTATAGGCCAGGCAAGGTGGACCTTC.

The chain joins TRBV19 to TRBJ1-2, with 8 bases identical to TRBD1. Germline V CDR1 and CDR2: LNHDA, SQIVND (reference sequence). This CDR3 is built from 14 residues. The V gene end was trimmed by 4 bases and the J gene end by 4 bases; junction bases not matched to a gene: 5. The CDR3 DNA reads TGTGCCAGTAGTAACCAGGGGGCGGTCTATGGCTACACCTTC. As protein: CASSNQGAVYGYTF.

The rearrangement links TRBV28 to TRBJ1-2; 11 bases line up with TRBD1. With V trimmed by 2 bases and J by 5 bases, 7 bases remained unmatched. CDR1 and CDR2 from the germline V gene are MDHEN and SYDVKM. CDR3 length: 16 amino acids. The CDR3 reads CASSLKPGTGGYGYTF. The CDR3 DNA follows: TGTGCCAGCAGTTTAAAACCGGGGACAGGGGGATATGGCTACACCTTC.

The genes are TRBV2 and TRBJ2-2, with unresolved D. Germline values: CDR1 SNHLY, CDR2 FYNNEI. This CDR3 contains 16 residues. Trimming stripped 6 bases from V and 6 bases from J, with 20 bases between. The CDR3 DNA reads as TGTGCCAGCAGCAAAACGCCCGACGGCTCATCCGGGGAGCTGTTTTTT. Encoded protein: CASSKTPDGSSGELFF.

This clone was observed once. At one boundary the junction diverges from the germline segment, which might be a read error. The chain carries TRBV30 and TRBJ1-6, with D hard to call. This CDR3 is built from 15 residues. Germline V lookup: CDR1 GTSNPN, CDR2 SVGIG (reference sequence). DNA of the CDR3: TGTGCCTCCCTTAGCGGGAGCTCCTATAATTCACCCCCCCACTTT. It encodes CASLSGSSYNSPPHF.